This T cell receptor (beta chain) comes out of a study of cytomegalovirus exposure and HLA in healthy donors. Trimming took off 4 bases at V and 1 base at J, with 10 bases between the two ends. Germline CDR1 reads SQVTM; CDR2 reads ANQGSEA. There are 13 residues in the CDR3. Overall study findings and caveats: A later analysis reported that several of the most significant clusters appeared to be linked to common viral pathogens, among them Epstein-Barr virus. It was likely that a cluster of highly shared sequence variants was a sequencing artifact.

13 Jbeta primers and 60 Vbeta primers were used for the PCR. TCRdb keeps only in-frame clones here, not all; method: immunoSEQ multiplex PCR. The sample contains roughly 130,000 clones, around 57% of which appear only once. Points on this clone: The antigen remains unidentified.

The sequenced sample was PBMCs. The source of this sequence is a male donor in good health and CMV-seronegative. The J gene is TRBJ1-2, the V gene TRBV29-1; no definite D call. The CDR3 nucleotides are TGCAGCGTTGTGGCAGATTTTAACTATGGCTACACCTTC. It specifies CSVVADFNYGYTF.